The 18 T cell receptor beta chains listed next were all sequenced from one sample in a study of blood T cell repertoires in COVID-19 (dated by TCRdb to the early 2020s). The library was generated by the immunoSEQ multiplex PCR assay. In its TCRdb copy, this immuneACCESS table keeps in-frame sequences only and misses some clones. Where compared with another copy, unresolved V genes explain less than half of these, and the others have no known cause. For this sample there are 220,000 or so clones; roughly 84% appear just once. The top ten clonotypes cover 4% to 6% of the sample. Source material: peripheral blood. The receptors derive from a woman aged 60-70 years who had recovered from COVID-19.

This clone was seen only a few times. V and J are TRBV9 and TRBJ2-3; possibly TRBD2 for D (5 bases). Trimming took 1 base from V and 2 from J, leaving 8 bases between them. Germline V gene data show CDR1 as SGDLS and CDR2 as YYNGEE. The CDR3 runs 14 residues. The CDR3 coding sequence is TGTGCCAGCAGCGTAAGACTAAACACAGATACGCAGTATTTT. This sequence encodes CASSVRLNTDTQYF.

The CDR3 nucleotides read TGTGCCAGCAGCGTAGGAGGGGGAGAAATGAACACTGAAGCTTTCTTT. It encodes CASSVGGGEMNTEAFF. V and J are TRBV9 and TRBJ1-1; TRBD1 is a possible D gene (6 bases). The germline CDR1 and CDR2 sequences are SGDLS and YYNGEE. This CDR3 has 16 amino acids. V lost 0 bases and J lost 0, with 12 bases in between.

The chain has TRBV13 and TRBJ1-6; 8 bases align to TRBD1. CDR1 and CDR2 from the germline V gene are PRHDT and FYEKMQ (reference sequence). Trimming cost V 5 bases and J 9 bases; bases outside gene matches: 6. The CDR3 totals 14 residues. The CDR3 sequence is CASSQGQGSSPLHF. The CDR3 DNA reads TGTGCCAGCAGCCAAGGACAGGGTAGTTCACCCCTCCACTTT. Using reference TRBV13 and TRBJ1-6 for the parts outside the CDR3, the full variable domain is AAGVIQSPRHLIKEKRETATLKCYPIPRHDTVYWYQQGPGQDPQFLISFYEKMQSDKGSIPDRFSAQQFSDYHSELNMSSLELGDSALYFCASSQGQGSSPLHFGNGTRLTVT.

The chain combines TRBV6-5 with TRBJ1-2; D gene ambiguous. Germline assignment: CDR1 MNHEY and CDR2 SVGAGI. Trimming pared 11 bases from V and 3 bases from J, leaving 7 bases between. This CDR3 spans 10 amino acids. The CDR3 nucleotides read TGTGCCGTCGGGGACTATGGCTACACCTTC. Protein: CAVGDYGYTF.

V is TRBV27 and J is TRBJ2-5; 7 bases line up with TRBD1. The trim removed 5 bases at V and 2 bases at J, leaving 5 bases unmatched. This CDR3 spans 14 amino acids. Germline-derived CDR1 and CDR2 are MNHEY and SMNVEV (reference sequence). This CDR3 is CASSPWDRQETQYF. CDR3 bases: TGTGCCAGCAGTCCCTGGGACAGACAAGAGACCCAGTACTTC.

This chain links TRBV27 with TRBJ1-5, with TRBD1 matching 9 bases. The length of the CDR3 is 15 residues. The germline CDR1 and CDR2 sequences are MNHEY and SMNVEV (reference sequence). V lost 0 bases, J lost 4 bases, and 1 base stayed unmatched. CDR3 coding DNA: TGTGCCAGCAGTTTATCAGGGACAGGGAATCAGCCCCAGCATTTT. Translation: CASSLSGTGNQPQHF.

The chain links TRBV10-2 to TRBJ2-7; TRBD1 matches 8 bases. The V gene end was trimmed by 9 bases and the J gene end by 3 bases; junction bases not matched to a gene: 10. The CDR3 is made up of 14 amino acids. Looked up from germline, CDR1 is WSHSY and CDR2 is SAAADI. CDR3 in amino acids: CASRTGGSVYEQYF. Written as DNA, the CDR3 is TGCGCCAGTAGAACAGGGGGAAGTGTCTACGAGCAGTACTTC.

The V and J genes are TRBV5-1 and TRBJ1-2; tentatively, D is TRBD1 (5 bases). V dropped 2 bases and J dropped 2 bases, with 10 bases sitting between them. The CDR3 loop spans 14 amino acids. The germline V gene has CDR1 SGHRS and CDR2 YFSETQ. CDR3 sequence: CASSFDAGNYGYTF. For the CDR3, the DNA is TGCGCCAGCAGCTTTGACGCAGGGAACTATGGCTACACCTTC.

The rearrangement links TRBV9 to TRBJ1-3; perhaps TRBD1 as D (6 bases). The CDR3 runs to 16 residues. CDR1 is SGDLS and CDR2 is YYNGEE in the germline V gene. Trimming left V 0 bases short and J 6 bases short, with 16 bases between. The DNA of the CDR3 is TGTGCCAGCAGCGTAGCCCTGACGGCAGGGGCAAACACCATATATTTT. Its translation is CASSVALTAGANTIYF.

The V and J genes are TRBV18 and TRBJ2-7; D might be TRBD2 (6 bases). This CDR3 spans 15 amino acids. CDR1 and CDR2 from the germline V gene are KGHSH and LQKENI. V lost 3 bases and J 2 bases, leaving 14 bases between the germline ends. CDR3 region: CASSPRPGVPYEQYF. The CDR3 DNA is TGTGCCAGCTCACCCCGCCCGGGGGTCCCCTACGAGCAGTACTTC. The entire variable domain, with the rest obtained from reference TRBV18 and TRBJ2-7, is as follows: NAGVMQNPRHLVRRRGQEARLRCSPMKGHSHVYWYRQLPEEGLKFMVYLQKENIIDESGMPKERFSAEFPKEGPSILRIQQVVRGDSAAYFCASSPRPGVPYEQYFGPGTRLTVT.

The V gene is TRBV7-8, the J gene TRBJ1-2; no clear D. This CDR3 contains 12 residues. V was cut by 6 bases and J by 7 bases, with 12 bases left in between. The germline gives CDR1 SGHVS, CDR2 FQNEAQ. The CDR3 DNA is TGTGCCAGCAGTCCTAACCGAGGTGGCTACACCTTC. Its translation is CASSPNRGGYTF.

The J gene is TRBJ1-1, the V gene TRBV2; D remains unclear. Per the germline V gene, CDR1 is SNHLY and CDR2 is FYNNEI. Trimming cost V 8 bases and J 1 base, with 11 bases left between them. CDR3 length: 13 amino acids. CDR3 DNA: TGTGCCAGCGTCGGGGAGTGGAACACTGAAGCTTTCTTT. Its protein product is CASVGEWNTEAFF.

This clone was counted a few times. The chain combines TRBV27 with TRBJ1-2, with 7 bases matching TRBD1. There are 14 residues in the CDR3. Germline CDR1 is MNHEY and CDR2 is SMNVEV (reference sequence). V lost 1 base, J lost 8 bases, and 7 bases stayed unmatched. The CDR3 DNA reads TGTGCCAGCAGTTTATTCGAGGGGGCCGAGGGCTACACCTTC. It yields the protein CASSLFEGAEGYTF.

The chain has TRBV5-6 and TRBJ1-2, with a weak D call TRBD1 (5 bases). The germline V gene encodes CDR1 SGHDT and CDR2 YYEEEE. This CDR3 is built from 13 residues. V lost 5 bases, J lost 4 bases, and 12 bases lay in between. The CDR3 is CASRRQGVYGYTF. The DNA for the CDR3 is TGTGCCAGCAGGCGTCAGGGCGTCTATGGCTACACCTTC. The full variable domain, its missing parts supplied by reference TRBV5-6 and TRBJ1-2, is DAGVTQSPTHLIKTRGQQVTLRCSPKSGHDTVSWYQQALGQGPQFIFQYYEEEERQRGNFPDRFSGHQFPNYSSELNVNALLLGDSALYLCASRRQGVYGYTFGSGTRLTVV.

This chain links TRBV2 with TRBJ1-2; 9 bases match TRBD1. V trimming: 1 base; J trimming: 4 bases; junction bases outside the gene matches: 7. The CDR3 runs 16 residues. Germline V gene data show CDR1 as SNHLY and CDR2 as FYNNEI. CDR3 residues: CASSEDPRQGVYGYTF. CDR3 DNA sequence: TGTGCCAGCAGTGAAGATCCGAGACAGGGGGTCTATGGCTACACCTTC.

To note about this clone: One end of the junction fails to match germline, which may point to a read error. In nucleotides, the CDR3 is TGTGCCAGCACTACGGGACAGGTTTTAATCAATTTT. Its translation: CASTTGQVLINF. This chain links TRBV2 with TRBJ1-1, with 8 nucleotides matching TRBD1. The V gene's germline CDR1 is SNHLY and CDR2 FYNNEI. The CDR3 consists of 12 residues.

The chain links TRBV6-5 to TRBJ1-2; D may be TRBD1 (5 bases). Germline assignment: CDR1 MNHEY and CDR2 SVGAGI. Trimming took 0 bases from V and 8 from J, leaving 13 bases between them. The CDR3 is 14 residues long. The CDR3 sequence: CASSYSSAGRGYTF. For the CDR3, the DNA is TGTGCCAGCAGTTACTCGAGCGCAGGGAGGGGCTACACCTTC.

Here the CDR3 DNA reads TGTGCCCACCGTGCAGGACTTGATAGTTCACCCCTCCACTTT. Encoded protein: CAHRAGLDSSPLHF. The rearrangement links TRBV10-3 to TRBJ1-6; unclear D gene. Germline V gene sequence: CDR1 ENHRY, CDR2 SYGVKD. The CDR3 has 14 amino acids. Trimming took off 11 bases at V and 9 bases at J, with 20 bases between the two ends.